This TCR beta chain was identified during a study of cytotoxic CD8 clonotypes in ibrutinib-treated CLL. This clone has a handful of counts. Antigen: not known. The intended depth for sequencing was 1 in 200,000 to 1 in 1 million T cells. Measured with immunoSEQ multiplex PCR; TCRdb has only the in-frame clones, and not every one. Among around 53,000 clones, around 52% were seen once, and the ten largest hold roughly a quarter. Study-wide results and limits: Once treatment began, public clonotypes, which were uncommon, contracted or stayed stable.

The V gene lost 0 bases and the J gene lost 4 bases, with 9 bases spanning the gap. The CDR3 consists of 15 residues. The germline gives CDR1 SGHVS, CDR2 FQNEAQ. The receptor was derived from a human donor with chronic lymphocytic leukemia. The rearrangement uses TRBV7-8 and TRBJ2-2; no firm D call. The source material was PBMCs, sampled at disease progression, from a patient treated with ibrutinib. CDR3 bases: TGTGCCAGCAGCTTAGCCCGTATGTTCACCGGGGAGCTGTTTTTT. Encoded protein: CASSLARMFTGELFF.